This T cell receptor beta chain is drawn from a study of EBV T-cell therapy then PD-1 blockade in nasopharyngeal carcinoma. With regard to this clone: The antigen is unknown.

Produced via immunoSEQ multiplex PCR; TCRdb's table is partial and in-frame only. The data show 15,000 to 20,000 clones, almost 85% seen once. CDR1 is SGHRS and CDR2 is YFSETQ in the germline V gene. This CDR3 is built from 15 residues. V gave up 0 bases and J gave up 0 bases, with 9 bases separating them. Specified treatment: AdE1-LMPpoly-expanded autologous EBV-specific T-cell therapy followed by anti-PD-1 nivolumab. The sequence was collected from a man between 40 and 49 years old with nasopharyngeal carcinoma. This chain uses TRBV5-1 with TRBJ1-1, with D possibly TRBD1 on 5 matching bases. Sequenced here: CD8+ T cells from blood, sampled at approximately day 30 from a patient whose treatment included autologous EBV-specific T cells and nivolumab. The CDR3 region has the DNA TGCGCCAGCAGCTTGGCTCCAGGGATGAACACTGAAGCTTTCTTT. Its translation is CASSLAPGMNTEAFF.